This is a list of T cell receptor beta chains from one sample in a study of PD-L1 blockade in urothelial cancer. This table comes from immunoSEQ multiplex PCR, and its TCRdb copy is limited to in-frame clones, with some not included. The table lists tens of thousands of clones, more than 75% of them singletons. The sample was PBMCs, taken around atezolizumab (anti-PD-L1) treatment. These receptors came from a man in his 60s with urothelial cancer. Each CDR3 is given with its conserved first and last residue. D genes are given only for firm matches. Rows give clone size only sometimes, using once, few, many, or a class for an expanded clone.

clone size	D gene	V gene	J gene	CDR3 protein	CDR3 DNA
NA	TRBD1	TRBV7-2	TRBJ2-1	CASSTGQGANEQFF	TGTGCCAGCAGCACGGGACAGGGGGCCAATGAGCAGTTCTTC
NA	NA	TRBV30	TRBJ1-4	CAWEGPARERLFF	TGTGCCTGGGAGGGCCCTGCCCGTGAAAGACTGTTTTTT
NA	TRBD1	TRBV5-1	TRBJ1-1	CASSWTGGYTEAFF	TGCGCCAGCAGCTGGACAGGGGGCTACACTGAAGCTTTCTTT
medium-sized	NA	TRBV7-9	TRBJ1-2	CASSPVNSNYGYTF	TGTGCCAGCAGCCCGGTCAATTCTAACTATGGCTACACCTTC
NA	TRBD2	TRBV6-1	TRBJ2-7	CASSPGTSSSYEQYF	TGTGCCAGCAGCCCAGGGACTAGTAGCTCCTACGAGCAGTACTTC
NA	TRBD1	TRBV5-6	TRBJ1-2	CASSPTRDRGTINYGYTF	TGTGCCAGCAGCCCGACAAGGGACAGGGGCACCATAAACTATGGCTACACCTTC
NA	TRBD1	TRBV6-6	TRBJ2-2	CASSPMGQGLGGELFF	TGTGCCAGCAGTCCAATGGGACAGGGACTTGGGGGGGAGCTGTTTTTT
NA	TRBD1	TRBV5-4	TRBJ1-2	CASSSFRDRDGYGYTF	TGTGCCAGCAGCTCATTCCGGGACAGGGACGGCTATGGCTACACCTTC
NA	NA	TRBV10-3	TRBJ1-2	CAISEGAAGDTF	TGTGCCATCAGTGAAGGTGCGGCCGGAGACACCTTC
once	NA	TRBV11-3	TRBJ1-2	CASTVFPGSPNYGYTF	TGTGCCAGCACCGTCTTTCCGGGTTCTCCTAACTATGGCTACACCTTC
NA	TRBD1	TRBV6-5	TRBJ1-5	CASSGDRISNQPQHF	TGTGCCAGCAGCGGGGACAGAATTAGCAATCAGCCCCAGCATTTT
NA	NA	TRBV14	TRBJ1-3	CARNRVSAGNTIYF	TGTGCCAGGAACAGGGTGTCTGCTGGAAACACCATATATTTT
NA	NA	TRBV28	TRBJ2-7	CASSLDRPYEQYF	TGTGCCAGCAGTTTAGACAGACCCTACGAGCAGTACTTC
NA	NA	TRBV11-1	TRBJ1-2	CASSRDTGYTF	TGTGCCAGCAGCCGGGACACTGGCTACACCTTC
NA	TRBD1	TRBV2	TRBJ2-2	CASSERGQGAEELFF	TGTGCCAGCAGTGAAAGGGGACAGGGGGCTGAGGAGCTGTTTTTT
NA	NA	TRBV30	TRBJ1-2	CAWSVPPRDGYTF	TGTGCCTGGAGTGTACCTCCACGGGATGGCTACACCTTC
NA	TRBD2	TRBV7-7	TRBJ2-5	CASSLGRGGRETQYF	TGTGCCAGCAGCTTAGGGCGGGGGGGCCGGGAGACCCAGTACTTC
NA	TRBD1	TRBV7-6	TRBJ1-4	CASSSGTGNNEKLFF	TGTGCCAGCAGCTCTGGGACAGGGAACAATGAAAAACTGTTTTTT
NA	NA	TRBV6-5	TRBJ2-7	CASSSGLGEQYF	TGTGCCAGCAGTTCAGGGTTAGGGGAGCAGTACTTC
NA	TRBD2	TRBV18	TRBJ2-7	CASSPGLADEQYF	TGTGCCAGCTCACCGGGACTAGCGGACGAGCAGTACTTC
NA	TRBD2	TRBV9	TRBJ2-1	CASSVLLLAKENEQFF	TGTGCCAGCAGCGTATTGTTACTAGCGAAAGAGAATGAGCAGTTCTTC
NA	NA	TRBV27	TRBJ1-1	CASSSSDRRNTEAFF	NA
NA	TRBD2	TRBV5-6	TRBJ2-5	CASSLIAGGGYQETQYF	TGTGCCAGCAGCTTAATCGCGGGAGGCGGGTACCAAGAGACCCAGTACTTC
NA	TRBD1	TRBV28	TRBJ1-2	CASTTGTGGYGYTF	TGTGCCAGCACCACCGGGACAGGGGGGTACGGCTACACCTTC
NA	NA	TRBV14	TRBJ2-1	CASSQDLFRTVNEQFF	TGTGCCAGCAGCCAAGATCTTTTTAGGACAGTCAATGAGCAGTTCTTC
NA	TRBD1	TRBV2	TRBJ1-2	CASRNTGVDYGYTF	TGTGCCAGCAGAAATACAGGGGTCGACTATGGCTACACCTTC
NA	NA	TRBV18	TRBJ1-1	CASSPPVNTEAFF	TGTGCCAGCTCACCCCCAGTGAACACTGAAGCTTTCTTT
NA	NA	TRBV2	TRBJ2-2	CASSEGPGELFF	TGTGCCAGCAGTGAGGGGCCCGGGGAGCTGTTTTTT